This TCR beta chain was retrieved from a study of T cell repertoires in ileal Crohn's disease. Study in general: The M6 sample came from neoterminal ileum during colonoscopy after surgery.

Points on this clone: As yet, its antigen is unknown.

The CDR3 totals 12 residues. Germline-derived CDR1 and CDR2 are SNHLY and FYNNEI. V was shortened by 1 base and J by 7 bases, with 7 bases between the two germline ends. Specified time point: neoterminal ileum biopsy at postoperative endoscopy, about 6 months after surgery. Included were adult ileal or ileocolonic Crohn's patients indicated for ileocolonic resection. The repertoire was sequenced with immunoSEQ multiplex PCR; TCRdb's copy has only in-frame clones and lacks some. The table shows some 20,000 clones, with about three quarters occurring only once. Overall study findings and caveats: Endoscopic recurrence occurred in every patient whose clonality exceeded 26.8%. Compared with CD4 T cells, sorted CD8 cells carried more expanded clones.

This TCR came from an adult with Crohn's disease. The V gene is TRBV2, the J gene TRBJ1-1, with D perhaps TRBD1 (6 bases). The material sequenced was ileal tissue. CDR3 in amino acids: CASSEGTVEAFF. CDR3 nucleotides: TGTGCCAGCAGTGAAGGGACAGTTGAAGCTTTCTTT. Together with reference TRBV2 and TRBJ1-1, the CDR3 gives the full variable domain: EPEVTQTPSHQVTQMGQEVILRCVPISNHLYFYWYRQILGQKVEFLVSFYNNEISEKSEIFDDQFSVERPDGSNFTLKIRSTKLEDSAMYFCASSEGTVEAFFGQGTRLTVV.